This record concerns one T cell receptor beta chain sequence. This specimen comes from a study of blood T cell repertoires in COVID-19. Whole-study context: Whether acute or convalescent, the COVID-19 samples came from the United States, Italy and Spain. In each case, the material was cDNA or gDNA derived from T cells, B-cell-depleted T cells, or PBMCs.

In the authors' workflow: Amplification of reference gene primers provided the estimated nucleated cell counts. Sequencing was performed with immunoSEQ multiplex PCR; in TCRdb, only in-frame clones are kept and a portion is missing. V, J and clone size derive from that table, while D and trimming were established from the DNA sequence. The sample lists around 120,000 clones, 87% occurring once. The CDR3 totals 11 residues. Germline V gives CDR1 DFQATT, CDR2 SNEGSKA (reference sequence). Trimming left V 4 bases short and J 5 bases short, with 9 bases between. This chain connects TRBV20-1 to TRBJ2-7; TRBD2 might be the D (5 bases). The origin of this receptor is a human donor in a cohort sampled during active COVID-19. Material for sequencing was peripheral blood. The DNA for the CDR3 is TGCAGTGCTATGAGGGTCGACGAGCAGTACTTC. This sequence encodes CSAMRVDEQYF.